Listed below are T cell receptor beta chains from one sample, sequenced in a study of CD8 T cells in ankylosing spondylitis. Each CDR3 protein gets one entry after TCRdb re-called the 5' RACE reads with MiXCR. Seen here are some 800,000 distinct CDR3 sequences, roughly 12% observed once, and the top ten hold under 0.6%. Sample: blood, either unsorted or a sorted T cell fraction (not recorded which). These receptors came from a male donor with ankylosing spondylitis. Each CDR3 is given with its conserved first and last residue. The D gene is left open where the match is weak. Rows may omit the clone size; those that give it use once, few, many or a size class.

TGCGCCAGCAGCCAAGAGGTCGGGTACGGTATAAGGAATTCACCCCTCCACTTT	CASSQEVGYGIRNSPLHF	few	TRBV4-3	TRBJ1-6	NA
TGTGCCAGCAGTATGGAGACCCAGTACTTC	CASSMETQYF	NA	TRBV2	TRBJ2-5	NA
TGTGCCAGCAGCTTAAGCAGGGCCTTGAACACTGAAGCTTTCTTT	CASSLSRALNTEAFF	few	TRBV12-3/TRBV12-4	TRBJ1-1	NA
TGTGCCAGCAGCTACCGGGGCCAGACCTACGAGCAGTACTTC	CASSYRGQTYEQYF	NA	TRBV7-9	TRBJ2-7	NA
TGCAGTGCTTCTGGAAGGACGGGAGATGGTGGCTACACCTTC	CSASGRTGDGGYTF	NA	TRBV20-1	TRBJ1-2	NA
TGCGCCAGCAGCAACCACCGGGACAGGGACCTCAATGAGCAGTTCTTC	CASSNHRDRDLNEQFF	few	TRBV5-1	TRBJ2-1	TRBD1
TGCAGCGTCGCTCAGACAGGGACCTACAATGAGCAGTTCTTC	CSVAQTGTYNEQFF	NA	TRBV29-1	TRBJ2-1	TRBD1
TGTGCCAGCAGCCAGCCTGGTGACGGCGATCAGCCCCAGCATTTT	CASSQPGDGDQPQHF	NA	TRBV7-2	TRBJ1-5	NA
TGTGCCAGCAGGAGACAGGGGCGGTATCAGCCCCAGCATTTT	CASRRQGRYQPQHF	NA	TRBV28	TRBJ1-5	TRBD1
TGTGCCAGCAGTTACTCGTTTCGCCCGGGGCGCACCGGGGAGCTGTTTTTT	CASSYSFRPGRTGELFF	few	TRBV6-5	TRBJ2-2	NA
TGTGCCAGCAGCCCAATCCGGCAGGGAGTAAAGCCCACAGATACGCAGTATTTT	CASSPIRQGVKPTDTQYF	few	TRBV12-3/TRBV12-4	TRBJ2-3	NA
TGCAGTGCGGTGGAAGGGGCGCTTGATACGCAGTATTTT	CSAVEGALDTQYF	few	TRBV20-1	TRBJ2-3	NA
TGTGCCAGCAGCTCCCAGACCCGAGACAATGAGCAGTTCTTC	CASSSQTRDNEQFF	few	TRBV7-2	TRBJ2-1	NA
TGTGCCAGCAGTTTGGCGATGAATCAGCCCCAGCATTTT	CASSLAMNQPQHF	few	TRBV12-3/TRBV12-4	TRBJ1-5	NA
TGTGCCAGCAGCTTAGGTCTAGGGACCCACACAGATACGCAGTATTTT	CASSLGLGTHTDTQYF	NA	TRBV7-9	TRBJ2-3	NA
TGCGCCAGCAGACCACTCTACCGGGGGGTGGCCAAAAACATTCAGTACTTC	CASRPLYRGVAKNIQYF	NA	TRBV5-1	TRBJ2-4	TRBD2
TGTGCCAGCAGCCCCCTGGGGGGCGGGGGAGGTACAGATACGCAGTATTTT	CASSPLGGGGGTDTQYF	NA	TRBV7-9	TRBJ2-3	NA
TGCAGTGCTAGAAAGACAGAATACAATCAGCCCCAGCATTTT	CSARKTEYNQPQHF	NA	TRBV20-1	TRBJ1-5	NA
TGTGCCAGCGGTAGGCGGGAGGTGGGCAATGAGCAGTTCTTC	CASGRREVGNEQFF	few	TRBV5-5	TRBJ2-1	TRBD2
TGTGCCAGCGGAAATAGCGGGAGCTCCTACAATGAGCAGTTCTTC	CASGNSGSSYNEQFF	NA	TRBV28	TRBJ2-1	TRBD2
TGTGCCAGCAGCTTAGGAGCTAGTAGAGAGACCCAGTACTTC	CASSLGASRETQYF	many	TRBV7-2	TRBJ2-5	NA
TGTGCCAGCAGTTACAGGCAGACCTACGAGCAGTACTTC	CASSYRQTYEQYF	many	TRBV6-5	TRBJ2-7	NA
TGTGCCAGCAGCTTACTCTCAGGGGGCACGACAGATACGCAGTATTTT	CASSLLSGGTTDTQYF	NA	TRBV27	TRBJ2-3	TRBD1
TGTGCCAGCAGCTCCCATCGGACGGCCCTAAAGCAGTTCTTC	CASSSHRTALKQFF	NA	TRBV7-8	TRBJ2-1	NA
TGTGCCAGCAGACGGGCGGGTAGCAATCAGCCCCAGCATTTT	CASRRAGSNQPQHF	NA	TRBV27	TRBJ1-5	NA
TGCAGTGCGATCTCCAGGGGCACCGGGGAGCTGTTTTTT	CSAISRGTGELFF	many	TRBV20-1	TRBJ2-2	NA
TGTGCCAGCAGTACCCGGGGACAGGAGGACATTCAGTACTTC	CASSTRGQEDIQYF	NA	TRBV12-3/TRBV12-4	TRBJ2-4	TRBD1
TGTGCCAGCAGCTGGAGGGTCCCGATACCGAACACCGGGGAGCTGTTTTTT	CASSWRVPIPNTGELFF	NA	TRBV5-8	TRBJ2-2	NA
TGTGCCAGCAGTTTCCGACAGGGTTCCTACGAGCAGTACTTC	CASSFRQGSYEQYF	many	TRBV7-2	TRBJ2-7	TRBD1
TGTGCCAGCAGCTCCTATGGACCCAAAGGAAACTATGGCTACACCTTC	CASSSYGPKGNYGYTF	NA	TRBV6-1	TRBJ1-2	NA
TGTGCCAGCAGCTTAGGCCTACTATGGGGTGAAAAACTGTTTTTT	CASSLGLLWGEKLFF	NA	TRBV13	TRBJ1-4	NA
TGCAGTGCTAGAGGGGGCGCGGGACGGAACGAGCAGTACTTC	CSARGGAGRNEQYF	few	TRBV20-1	TRBJ2-7	NA
TGTGCCAGCAGTCCCCCGACAGGGGTCTCCTACAATGAGCAGTTCTTC	CASSPPTGVSYNEQFF	few	TRBV12-3/TRBV12-4	TRBJ2-1	TRBD1
TGTGCCAGCAGTGATAGGTTAAATTCACCCCTCCACTTT	CASSDRLNSPLHF	few	TRBV25-1	TRBJ1-6	NA
TGTGCCAGCAGTTACGGGACTAGCGGGAGGACCATCTCCTACGAGCAGTACTTC	CASSYGTSGRTISYEQYF	few	TRBV6-5	TRBJ2-7	TRBD2
TGTGCCAGCAGCGTAAGGTCGGTGCAGGGCACCGGGGAGCTGTTTTTT	CASSVRSVQGTGELFF	NA	TRBV9	TRBJ2-2	NA
TGCAGTGCTAGGGCACTAGCGGAGTACAATGAGCAGTTCTTC	CSARALAEYNEQFF	NA	TRBV20-1	TRBJ2-1	TRBD2